Presented here are 14 T cell receptor beta chains from one specimen sequenced in a study of control samples from healthy donors and cancer patients. The assay was immunoSEQ multiplex PCR, and TCRdb's table has in-frame clones only and misses some. Here the sample spans roughly 80,000 clones, roughly 90% being singletons. Sequenced input: blood. These receptors all stem from a woman aged 50 to 60 in good health.

This clone has just one count. V gene TRBV18 combines with J gene TRBJ2-1, with a weak D call TRBD2 (7 bases). This CDR3 has 15 residues. The V end was cut by 6 bases, the J end by 4 bases, with 16 bases between. The germline CDR1 and CDR2 sequences are KGHSH and LQKENI. CDR3 in DNA: TGTGCCAGCTCCCCCGGGGGCGGGAGATACAATGAGCAGTTCTTC. Its protein is CASSPGGGRYNEQFF.

This chain links TRBV2 with TRBJ1-1; no firm D call. V was pared by 6 bases and J by 0 bases, with 11 bases between. The CDR3 has 14 residues. Looked up from germline, CDR1 is SNHLY and CDR2 is FYNNEI. The DNA for the CDR3 is TGTGCCAGCAGAATGGGGAGTTTGAACACTGAAGCTTTCTTT. The encoded protein is CASRMGSLNTEAFF.

The chain carries TRBV5-4 and TRBJ2-3; tentative D call: TRBD2 (5 bases). Deletions cut 0 bases from V and 5 bases from J, with 19 bases between. Germline V lookup: CDR1 SGHNT, CDR2 YYREEE (reference sequence). The CDR3 sequence is 17 residues long. CDR3 loop: CASSLEGEGSKRDTQYF. CDR3 coding DNA: TGTGCCAGCAGCTTGGAGGGTGAGGGTAGTAAGCGAGATACGCAGTATTTT.

The rearrangement joins TRBV12-5 to TRBJ2-1; 8 bases are shared with TRBD1. The length of the CDR3 is 15 residues. V gave up 5 bases and J gave up 6 bases; unmatched junction bases: 9. Looked up from germline, CDR1 is LGHNT and CDR2 is FRNRAP. The CDR3 loop is CASGKLRDRSNEQFF. The CDR3 nucleotides read TGTGCTAGTGGTAAGCTCCGGGACAGGTCCAATGAGCAGTTCTTC.

The chain employs TRBV20-1 and TRBJ2-7; D gene uncertain. Germline V gene sequence: CDR1 DFQATT, CDR2 SNEGSKA (reference sequence). V lost 6 bases and J 0 bases, leaving 6 bases between the germline ends. This CDR3 has 11 residues. The CDR3 DNA reads TGCAGTGCCCTCAGCTCCTACGAGCAGTACTTC. Protein: CSALSSYEQYF.

This chain connects TRBV11-2 to TRBJ2-1; D perhaps matches TRBD2 (5 bases). Germline lookup yields CDR1 SGHAT and CDR2 FQNNGV. Deletions cut 4 bases from V and 14 bases from J, with 15 bases between. This CDR3 region has 12 residues. CDR3 nucleotides: TGTGCCAGCAGCTCAGGAGGATCGAGGGAGTTCTTC. Translated: CASSSGGSREFF.

CDR3 sequence: CASSFAGTNEQFF. In DNA form, the CDR3 reads TGTGCCAGCAGCTTCGCAGGAACCAATGAGCAGTTCTTC. V and J are TRBV14 and TRBJ2-1; D is ambiguous. The V end was cut by 5 bases, the J end by 6 bases, with 11 bases between. The germline V gene encodes CDR1 SGHDN and CDR2 FVKESK. The CDR3 extends over 13 amino acids.

This chain links TRBV6-6 with TRBJ2-7; tentative D call: TRBD1 (6 bases). Germline values: CDR1 MNHNY, CDR2 SVGAGI (reference sequence). The CDR3 consists of 13 residues. V dropped 8 bases and J dropped 1 base, with 12 bases sitting between them. DNA for the CDR3: TGTGCCAGCGATCCAACAGGGTCCTACGAGCAGTACTTC. It yields the protein CASDPTGSYEQYF.

There are a few counts of this clone. In nucleotides, the CDR3 is TGTGCCAGCAGCCAAGAGAAAGCAGCGACAGATACGCAGTATTTT. It encodes CASSQEKAATDTQYF. This chain joins TRBV4-2 and TRBJ2-3; D gene ambiguous. The V and J ends lost 0 bases and 3 bases respectively, with 10 bases between them. The germline gives CDR1 LGHNA, CDR2 YNFKEQ. The CDR3 is made up of 15 amino acids.

V usage is TRBV7-9 and J usage is TRBJ2-1; 9 nucleotides match TRBD2. This CDR3 is 15 amino acids long. Germline V lookup: CDR1 SEHNR, CDR2 FQNEAQ (reference sequence). The trim removed 5 bases at V and 3 bases at J, leaving 5 bases unmatched. The DNA of the CDR3 is TGTGCCAGCAGCAAGACTAGCGGTAGCTACAATGAGCAGTTCTTC. It is translated as CASSKTSGSYNEQFF.

The V gene is TRBV7-2, the J gene TRBJ2-1; 8 bases agree with TRBD1. Trimming removed 1 base from V and 10 bases from J; junction bases left unmatched: 9. Germline CDR1 and CDR2: SGHTA and FQGNSA. CDR3 length: 15 residues. The CDR3: CASSLGRQGYHEQFF. CDR3 sequence (DNA): TGTGCCAGCAGCTTAGGTAGACAGGGGTATCACGAGCAGTTCTTC.

The V and J genes are TRBV7-2 and TRBJ2-7, with unresolved D. Per germline, CDR1 SGHTA and CDR2 FQGNSA. The CDR3 sequence is 13 residues long. Trimming left V 3 bases short and J 4 bases short, with 10 bases between. In nucleotides, the CDR3 is TGTGCCAGCAGCTTCGCAATGGAGTACGAGCAGTACTTC. It translates to CASSFAMEYEQYF.

The chain couples TRBV2 to TRBJ2-3; the D gene is possibly TRBD1 (6 bases). The CDR3 loop spans 14 amino acids. The germline V gene has CDR1 SNHLY and CDR2 FYNNEI. Trimming took 8 bases from V and 2 from J, leaving 14 bases between them. CDR3 in DNA: TGTGCCAGCCTTAGGGACACCTACACAGATACGCAGTATTTT. It specifies CASLRDTYTDTQYF. The variable domain in full, completed from reference TRBV2 and TRBJ2-3, reads EPEVTQTPSHQVTQMGQEVILRCVPISNHLYFYWYRQILGQKVEFLVSFYNNEISEKSEIFDDQFSVERPDGSNFTLKIRSTKLEDSAMYFCASLRDTYTDTQYFGPGTRLTVL.

The genes are TRBV24-1 and TRBJ2-2; tentatively, D is TRBD1 (5 bases). This CDR3 comprises 14 residues. V was cut by 4 bases and J by 5 bases, with 10 bases left in between. Germline V gene sequence: CDR1 KGHDR, CDR2 SFDVKD. CDR3 region: CATSEHSGTGELFF. The CDR3 nucleotides read TGTGCCACCAGTGAACACTCAGGGACCGGGGAGCTGTTTTTT.